These 9 T cell receptor beta chains were sequenced from one sample in a study of regulatory T cells in long-lasting Graves disease. As for time point: newly diagnosed GD, antithyroid drugs for less than 3 months. PBMC RNA served as the TCR library source. Sequencing libraries for TCR beta were prepared with iRepertoire HTBI primers and Arm-PCR of CDR3 regions. TCRdb independently ran MiXCR on the multiplex PCR reads; one entry per CDR3 protein. The sample includes over 500,000 distinct CDR3 sequences, roughly a sixth of them seen just once. The sample was also linked to a second study, of T cells in Graves' hyperthyroidism and ophthalmopathy.

The sample in question was peripheral blood mononuclear cells (PBMCs), obtained at new diagnosis, from a patient treated with antithyroid drugs. The receptors come from a young man with Graves disease.

In regard to this clonotype: A junction end diverges from the germline sequence, so it may reflect a read error. V gene TRBV5-4 combines with J gene TRBJ1-1; 7 bases are a match to TRBD1. The length of the CDR3 is 15 residues. Germline assignment: CDR1 SGHNT and CDR2 YYREEE (reference sequence). Here the CDR3 reads CASSFGQAGHTEAFF. In DNA form, the CDR3 reads TGCGCCAGCAGCTTCGGACAGGCGGGGCACACTGAAGCTTTCTTT.

This clonotype was picked up many times. The chain uses TRBV28 and TRBJ1-6; D unclear. The V gene's germline CDR1 is MDHEN and CDR2 SYDVKM. Trimming removed 6 bases from V and 11 bases from J, with 20 bases in between. This CDR3 spans 15 amino acids. As DNA, the CDR3 is TGTGCCAGCAGGGAGGGCGGGGTGAGGAATCCACCCCTCCACTTT. This encodes CASREGGVRNPPLHF.

This clonotype was counted only a few times. The chain links TRBV18 to TRBJ1-3; unclear D gene. The CDR3 extends over 15 amino acids. V was cut by 3 bases and J by 0 bases, with 9 bases left in between. Germline V gives CDR1 KGHSH, CDR2 LQKENI. CDR3 DNA: TGTGCCAGCTCACCTACAGTTCTCTCTGGAAACACCATATATTTT. Translated, it gives CASSPTVLSGNTIYF.

The gene calls are TRBV6-4 and TRBJ2-7; the D gene could be TRBD1 or TRBD2 (5 bases each). Trimming pared 5 bases from V and 2 bases from J, leaving 13 bases between. The CDR3 is made up of 14 amino acids. CDR1 and CDR2 from the germline V gene are MRHNA and SNTAGT. Here the CDR3 reads CASSIRDGTYEQYF. CDR3 nucleotide sequence: TGTGCCAGCAGTATTCGGGACGGTACCTACGAGCAGTACTTC.

This clonotype was found many times. This chain joins TRBV10-1 and TRBJ2-1; the D is unclear. Germline V gene sequence: CDR1 WNHNN, CDR2 SYGVQD (reference sequence). The CDR3 sequence is 14 residues long. Between the trimmed V and J ends, which lost 0 bases and 6 bases, there was a span of 9 bases. In nucleotides, the CDR3 is TGCGCCAGCAGTGAGTCCGGCCAAACCAATGAGCAGTTCTTC. It specifies CASSESGQTNEQFF.

Concerning this clonotype itself: Given a much more abundant clone one base away, this may be a read error. The chain is built from TRBV7-2 and TRBJ1-5, with 9 bases lining up with TRBD1. With 6 bases clipped from V and 1 base from J, the junction kept 16 bases outside the gene matches. CDR1 is SGHTA, CDR2 FQGNSA, per germline. The CDR3 has 19 amino acids. CDR3 loop: CASSYSPRDRALSNQPQHF. The CDR3 DNA reads TGTGCCAGCAGTTACTCGCCAAGGGACAGGGCCCTGAGCAATCAGCCCCAGCATTTT.

This clonotype was detected a few times. The chain recombines TRBV6-2 or TRBV6-3 with TRBJ2-7; the D is unclear. Trimming removed 8 bases from V and 0 bases from J, with 20 bases in between. In germline, CDR1 is MNHEY, CDR2 SVGEGT. This CDR3 spans 16 amino acids. The CDR3 DNA is TGTGCCAGCCAACCTTTTTTGATGCTACCCTCCTACGAGCAGTACTTC. It translates to CASQPFLMLPSYEQYF.

There are a few counts of this clonotype. The rearrangement links TRBV20-1 to TRBJ2-7; D not certain. The germline V gene encodes CDR1 DFQATT and CDR2 SNEGSKA (reference sequence). V was trimmed by 4 bases and J by 2 bases, leaving 21 bases between them. The CDR3 contains 16 residues. CDR3 residues: CSAKDVRRASAYEQYF. The CDR3 bases are TGCAGTGCTAAGGACGTCCGTAGGGCATCCGCCTACGAGCAGTACTTC.

This clonotype was picked up many times. The chain joins TRBV28 to TRBJ2-7, with TRBD2 matching over 13 bases. Trimming took 4 bases from V and 3 from J; bases not matched to a gene: 6. The germline gives CDR1 MDHEN, CDR2 SYDVKM. The CDR3 is 16 amino acids. DNA of the CDR3: TGTGCCAGCAGTTCCTGGACTAGCGGGGGAGGCTACGAGCAGTACTTC. This encodes CASSSWTSGGGYEQYF.